One T cell receptor beta chain is described in this entry. Its specificity is unknown. These data originate in a study of graft-versus-host responses after intestinal transplantation. Study background: Anti-thymocyte globulin induction was given to all recipients, followed by tacrolimus and steroids for around three years.

Study findings and constraints: Patients who carried graft-donor T cell macrochimerism also had high graft-versus-host to host-versus-graft clonal ratios in their allografts. The authors found GvH clones in recipient marrow, some appearing first in ileum or blood.

The table came from immunoSEQ multiplex PCR; TCRdb's copy has only in-frame clones and leaves some out. The sample shows 90,000 to 130,000 clones, 85% to 95% of them seen only once. The V end lost 1 base, the J end lost 3 bases, and 10 bases lay between the germline ends. This CDR3 is built from 14 residues. Germline V gives CDR1 LGHNA, CDR2 YSLEER. This clonotype was sampled from a human donor who was the organ donor for an intestinal transplant. The source material was unstimulated CD8+ T cells sorted from spleen or lymph node cells, sampled before transplant. The V and J genes are TRBV4-3 and TRBJ2-7, with unresolved D. The CDR3 DNA reads as TGCGCCAGCAGCCAAGTTACCCCCGGCTACGAGCAGTACTTC. Its translation is CASSQVTPGYEQYF.